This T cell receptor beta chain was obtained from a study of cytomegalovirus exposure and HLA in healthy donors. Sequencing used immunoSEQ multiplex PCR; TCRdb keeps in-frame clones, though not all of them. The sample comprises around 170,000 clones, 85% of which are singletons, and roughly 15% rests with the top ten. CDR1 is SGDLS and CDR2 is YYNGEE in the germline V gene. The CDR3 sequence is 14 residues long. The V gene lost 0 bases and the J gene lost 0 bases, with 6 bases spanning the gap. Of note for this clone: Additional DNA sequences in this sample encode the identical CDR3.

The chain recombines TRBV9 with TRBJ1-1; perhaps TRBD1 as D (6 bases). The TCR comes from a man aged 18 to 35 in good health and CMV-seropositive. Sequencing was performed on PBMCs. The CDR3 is CASSVEGVNTEAFF. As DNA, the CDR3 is TGTGCCAGCAGCGTAGAGGGGGTGAACACTGAAGCTTTCTTT.